This TCR beta chain originates from a study of cytotoxic CD8 clonotypes in ibrutinib-treated CLL. Study-level background: Responses: approximately 25 partial, 2 complete; after median approximately 70 months, roughly 15 stayed remitted, approximately twelve progressed. Productive templates averaged around 260,000 per sample, and productive rearrangements 94,082.

Profiled with immunoSEQ multiplex PCR; TCRdb holds only in-frame clones, not every one. Seen here are some 50,000 clones, under 75% observed once, and the top ten hold 13%. The study, taken as a whole, reports: Different sampling times were used for sustained-remission and progressing patients.

V lost 5 bases to trimming and J lost 6 bases; unmatched junction nucleotides: 10. The CDR3 contains 15 residues. CDR1 and CDR2 from the germline V gene are LNHNV and YYDKDF (reference sequence). In the case of this clone: The antigen is not known.

The chain combines TRBV15 with TRBJ2-1, with 7 nucleotides matching TRBD1. The source is a human donor with chronic lymphocytic leukemia. The starting material was PBMCs, obtained after 12 months of ibrutinib treatment. The CDR3 nucleotides read TGTGCCACCAGCCTATCCTGGGACAGAATCAATGAGCAGTTCTTC. It translates to CATSLSWDRINEQFF.